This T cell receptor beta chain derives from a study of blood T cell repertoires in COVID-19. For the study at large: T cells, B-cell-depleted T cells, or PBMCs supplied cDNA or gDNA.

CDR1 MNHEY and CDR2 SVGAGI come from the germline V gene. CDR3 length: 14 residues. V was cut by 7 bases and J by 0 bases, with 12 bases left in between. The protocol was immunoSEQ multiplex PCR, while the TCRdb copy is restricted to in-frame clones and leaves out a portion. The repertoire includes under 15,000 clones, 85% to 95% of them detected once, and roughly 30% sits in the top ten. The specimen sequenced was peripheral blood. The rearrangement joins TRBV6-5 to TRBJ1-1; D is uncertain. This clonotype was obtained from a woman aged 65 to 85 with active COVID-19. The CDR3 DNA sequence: TGTGCCAGCAACCTCGGAGGGATGAACACTGAAGCTTTCTTT. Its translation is CASNLGGMNTEAFF.